What follows describes a single TCR beta chain. V shed 7 bases, J shed 2 bases, and the junction held 6 bases outside the gene matches. Germline-derived CDR1 and CDR2 are SQVTM and ANQGSEA. The CDR3 spans 13 residues. This sample was taken from a study of blood T cell repertoires in COVID-19. Original analysis: By means of reference gene primer amplification, nucleated cell counts were estimated. Profiling relied on immunoSEQ multiplex PCR, and the TCRdb table lists in-frame clones only, not all of them. From that table come the V and J calls and clone size; the DNA was used to work out D and trimming. The sample lists around 110,000 clones; 90% were seen once.

Material: peripheral blood. The receptor was isolated from a human donor with active COVID-19. The donor label of this sample is uncertain. The chain recombines TRBV29-1 with TRBJ1-2; 8 bases line up with TRBD1. The CDR3 here is CSAQQGENYGYTF. The CDR3 coding sequence is TGCAGCGCCCAACAGGGGGAGAACTATGGCTACACCTTC.